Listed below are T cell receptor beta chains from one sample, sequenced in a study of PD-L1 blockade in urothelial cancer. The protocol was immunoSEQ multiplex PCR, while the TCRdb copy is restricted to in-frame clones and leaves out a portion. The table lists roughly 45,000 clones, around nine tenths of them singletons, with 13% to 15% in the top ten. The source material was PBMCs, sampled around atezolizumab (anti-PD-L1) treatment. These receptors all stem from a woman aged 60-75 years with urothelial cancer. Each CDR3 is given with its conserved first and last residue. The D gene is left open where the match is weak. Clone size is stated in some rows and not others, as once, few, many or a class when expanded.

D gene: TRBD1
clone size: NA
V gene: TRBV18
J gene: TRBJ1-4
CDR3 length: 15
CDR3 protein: CASSNIRDSNEKLFF
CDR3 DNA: TGTGCCAGCTCTAACATCCGGGACAGTAATGAAAAACTGTTTTTT

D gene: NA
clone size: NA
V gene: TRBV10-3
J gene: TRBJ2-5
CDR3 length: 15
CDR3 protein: CAISDNRGGGETQYF
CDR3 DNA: TGTGCCATCAGTGACAACAGGGGAGGTGGCGAGACCCAGTACTTC

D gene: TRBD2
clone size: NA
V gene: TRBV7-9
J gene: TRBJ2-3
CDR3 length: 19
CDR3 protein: CASSSDRGLAGGLGDTQYF
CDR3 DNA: TGTGCCAGCAGCTCCGACAGGGGTCTAGCGGGAGGGCTTGGAGATACGCAGTATTTT

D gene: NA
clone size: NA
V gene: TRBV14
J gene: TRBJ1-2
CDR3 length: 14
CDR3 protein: CASRGTDLSYGYTF
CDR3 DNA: TGTGCCAGCCGCGGGACGGATTTATCCTATGGCTACACCTTC

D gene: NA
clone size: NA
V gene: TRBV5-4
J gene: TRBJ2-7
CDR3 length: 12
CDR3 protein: CASSRPLAPQYF
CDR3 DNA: TGTGCCAGCAGCCGTCCTCTAGCGCCACAGTACTTC

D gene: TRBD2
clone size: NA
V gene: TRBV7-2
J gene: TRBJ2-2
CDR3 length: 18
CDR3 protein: CASSFETSGSARTGELFF
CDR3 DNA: TGTGCCAGCAGCTTTGAAACTAGCGGGAGTGCGCGCACCGGGGAGCTGTTTTTT

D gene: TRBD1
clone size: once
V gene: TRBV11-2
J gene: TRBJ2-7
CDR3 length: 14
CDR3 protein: CASSTYRGHYEQYF
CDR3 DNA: TGTGCCAGCAGTACATACAGGGGGCACTACGAGCAGTACTTC

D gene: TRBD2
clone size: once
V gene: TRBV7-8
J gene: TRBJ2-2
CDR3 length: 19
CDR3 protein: CASSSHRLARQGNTGELFF
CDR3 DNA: TGTGCCAGCAGCTCCCACCGACTAGCGCGGCAGGGGAACACCGGGGAGCTGTTTTTT

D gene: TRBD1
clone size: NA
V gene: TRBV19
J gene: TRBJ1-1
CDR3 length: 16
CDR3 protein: CASSILTGGMNTEAFF
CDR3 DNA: TGTGCCAGTAGTATCCTGACAGGGGGCATGAACACTGAAGCTTTCTTT

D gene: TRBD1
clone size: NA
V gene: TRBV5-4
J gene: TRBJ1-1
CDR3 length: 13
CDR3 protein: CASSLGTGFEAFF
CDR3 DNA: TGTGCCAGCAGCCTTGGGACAGGCTTTGAAGCTTTCTTT

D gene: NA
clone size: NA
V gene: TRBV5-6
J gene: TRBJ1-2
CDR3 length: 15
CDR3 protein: CASSHPSRANYGYTF
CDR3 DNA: TGTGCCAGCAGCCACCCCTCCAGGGCTAACTATGGCTACACCTTC

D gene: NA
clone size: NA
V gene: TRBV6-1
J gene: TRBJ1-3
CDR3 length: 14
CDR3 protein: CASSGLMAGNTIYF
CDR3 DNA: TGTGCCAGCAGTGGACTAATGGCTGGAAACACCATATATTTT

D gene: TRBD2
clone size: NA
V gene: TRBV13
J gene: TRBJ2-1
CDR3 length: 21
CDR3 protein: CASSLGIVGLAVIPTYNEQFF
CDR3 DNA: TGTGCCAGCAGCTTAGGTATTGTTGGACTAGCGGTCATTCCCACCTACAATGAGCAGTTCTTC

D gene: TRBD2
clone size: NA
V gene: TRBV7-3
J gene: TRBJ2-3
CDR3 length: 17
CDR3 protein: CASSPAMSGGYTDTQYF
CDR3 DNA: TGTGCCAGCAGCCCCGCTATGAGCGGGGGATACACAGATACGCAGTATTTT